This T cell receptor beta chain was obtained from a study of blood T cell repertoires in COVID-19. Study overall: PBMCs, B-cell-depleted T cells, or T cells were the source of the cDNA or gDNA that made up the material.

V dropped 4 bases and J dropped 0; count of bases not matched to a gene: 3. The germline gives CDR1 LGHNA, CDR2 YSLEER. The CDR3 loop spans 14 amino acids. Researchers sorted participants into cohorts using their self-reported clinical history. Two negative PCRs, clearance, or symptom resolution were required of recovered Cohort 3 donors. Per the original methods: Reference gene primers were amplified, and this amplification served to estimate nucleated cell counts. Only in-frame clones appear in the TCRdb table, and some are missing; sequencing was by immunoSEQ multiplex PCR. The DNA gave D and trimming, while V, J and clone size come from that table. The sample records about 220,000 clones, 88% being singletons.

The genes are TRBV4-3 and TRBJ2-7; TRBD2 aligns across 7 bases. This clonotype originated in a woman in her 30s who had recovered from COVID-19. The sample consisted of PBMCs or T cells enriched from blood (not recorded which). The CDR3, as DNA: TGCGCCAGCAGCCCGGGAGGATACTCCTACGAGCAGTACTTC. It encodes CASSPGGYSYEQYF.